This T cell receptor (beta chain) stems from a study of shared clonotypes between healthy human individuals. Sorted-subset replicate PCRs used about 0.2 ug DNA, 30,000 or so T cell genomes. Per the authors' pipeline: ImmunoSEQ output held junction-only sequences without quality scores, so filtering differed. Generated by immunoSEQ multiplex PCR, the TCRdb table keeps only in-frame clones and is missing some. V, J and clone size are taken as reported in that table, and D and trimming were inferred from the DNA itself. The sample holds approximately 1.9 million clones, around 95% seen once. This CDR3 region has 14 residues. V was cut by 5 bases and J by 1 base, with 10 bases left in between. Looked up from germline, CDR1 is LNHDA and CDR2 is SQIVND (reference sequence). The naive CD8 subset, CD45RO-negative cells positively selected for CCR7, excluded terminally differentiated effector memory CD45RA+ cells. Adult Caucasians living in Nashville, Tennessee made up all of the donors.

The V call is TRBV19, the J call TRBJ2-3; D possibly corresponds to TRBD2 (6 bases). The source is a man aged 18 to 29 in good health. Some clones in this sample may be carry-over from other donors' samples. The sequencing sample was made of naive CD8+ T cells from PBMCs. The CDR3: CASSQGLGTDTQYF. The CDR3 coding sequence is TGTGCCAGTAGTCAGGGACTGGGCACAGATACGCAGTATTTT.